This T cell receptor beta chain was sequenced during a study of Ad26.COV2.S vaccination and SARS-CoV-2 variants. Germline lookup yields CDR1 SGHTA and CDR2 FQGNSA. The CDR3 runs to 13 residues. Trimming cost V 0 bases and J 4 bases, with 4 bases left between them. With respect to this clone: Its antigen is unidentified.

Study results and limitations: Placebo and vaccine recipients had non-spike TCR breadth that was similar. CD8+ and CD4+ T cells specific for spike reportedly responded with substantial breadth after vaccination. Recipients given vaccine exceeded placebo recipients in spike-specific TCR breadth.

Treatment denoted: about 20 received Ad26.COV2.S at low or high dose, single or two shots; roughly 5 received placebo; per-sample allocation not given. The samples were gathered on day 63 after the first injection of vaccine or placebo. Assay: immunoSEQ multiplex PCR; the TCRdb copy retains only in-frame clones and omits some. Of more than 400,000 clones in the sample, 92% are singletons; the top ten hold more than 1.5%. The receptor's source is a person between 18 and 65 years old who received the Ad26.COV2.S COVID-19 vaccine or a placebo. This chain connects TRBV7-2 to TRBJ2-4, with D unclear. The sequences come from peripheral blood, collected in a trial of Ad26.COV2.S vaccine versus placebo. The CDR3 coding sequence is TGTGCCAGCAGCTTAGCAAAGAAAAACATTCAGTACTTC. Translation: CASSLAKKNIQYF.